One sample yielded the 12 T cell receptor beta chains listed below, sequenced in a study of blood T cell repertoires in COVID-19. Method: immunoSEQ multiplex PCR; TCRdb's copy keeps in-frame clones and lacks some. The repertoire holds fewer than 250,000 clones, with 87% as singletons. The sequenced sample was PBMCs or T cells enriched from blood (not recorded which). The receptors were sampled from a woman aged 25 to 45 with acute COVID-19.

CDR3 bases: TGTGCCAGTAACAAGTCGGGACAGGGTATAGGTTCACCCCTCCACTTT. As protein: CASNKSGQGIGSPLHF. V is TRBV19 and J is TRBJ1-6; 9 bases align to TRBD1. With V trimmed by 7 bases and J by 9 bases, 13 bases remained unmatched. Per the germline V gene, CDR1 is LNHDA and CDR2 is SQIVND (reference sequence). The length of the CDR3 is 16 residues.

The chain carries TRBV12-3 or TRBV12-4 and TRBJ2-3, with a weak D call TRBD2 (5 bases). V was pared by 2 bases and J by 11 bases, with 14 bases between. This CDR3 spans 13 amino acids. In DNA form, the CDR3 reads TGTGCCAGCAGTTTACCCCGGGGATGGGGGCAGTATTTT. This translates into CASSLPRGWGQYF.

This chain connects TRBV28 to TRBJ1-1, with TRBD1 identical over 7 bases. CDR3 length: 15 amino acids. Unmatched junction bases numbered 12, after V lost 5 bases and J lost 6 bases. Germline V gene data show CDR1 as MDHEN and CDR2 as SYDVKM. Written as DNA, the CDR3 is TGTGCCAGCAGTGACCTTTGGGACAGTACTCCTGAAGCTTTCTTT. Translating it yields CASSDLWDSTPEAFF.

V gene TRBV29-1 combines with J gene TRBJ1-4; TRBD1 aligns across 7 bases. V shed 5 bases, J shed 7 bases, and the junction held 7 bases outside the gene matches. This CDR3 is 13 amino acids long. Looked up from germline, CDR1 is SQVTM and CDR2 is ANQGSEA. DNA for the CDR3: TGCAGCGTTACCCGGGACAGTAGTGAAAAACTGTTTTTT. Protein: CSVTRDSSEKLFF.

In this sample, this clone turned up a few times. Different DNA sequences within this sample yield the same CDR3. This chain joins TRBV10-1 and TRBJ1-6; weak D call: TRBD1 (5 bases). The CDR3 runs to 14 residues. Per the germline V gene, CDR1 is WNHNN and CDR2 is SYGVQD (reference sequence). V lost 1 base and J lost 8, with 9 bases in between. CDR3 sequence: CASSELAGDSPLHF. CDR3 nucleotide sequence: TGCGCCAGCAGTGAGTTGGCGGGGGATTCACCCCTCCACTTT.

V gene TRBV5-1 combines with J gene TRBJ1-2; TRBD1 aligns across 9 bases. Germline CDR1 and CDR2: SGHRS and YFSETQ. This CDR3 comprises 14 residues. J was trimmed by 7 bases and V by 1 base; bases with no gene match: 5. CDR3 residues: CASSLTGQGRGYTF. As DNA, the CDR3 is TGCGCCAGCAGCTTGACGGGACAGGGTCGTGGCTACACCTTC.

The rearrangement uses TRBV7-2 and TRBJ2-2; weak D call: TRBD1 (5 bases). The ends were cut back, 3 bases at V and 6 bases at J, with 8 bases in the middle. Germline CDR1 is SGHTA and CDR2 is FQGNSA. The CDR3 runs to 13 residues. This CDR3 reads CASSFGASGELFF. In nucleotides, the CDR3 is TGTGCCAGCAGCTTTGGGGCGTCCGGGGAGCTGTTTTTT.

This chain uses TRBV19 with TRBJ1-1; the match to TRBD1 covers 7 bases. CDR1 and CDR2 from the germline V gene are LNHDA and SQIVND (reference sequence). CDR3 size: 19 residues. Trimming took 2 bases from V and 1 from J; bases not matched to a gene: 16. The CDR3 nucleotides read TGTGCCAGTAGTATACTCTCAGGGACAGAAGGGACCCGGAACACTGAAGCTTTCTTT. It translates to CASSILSGTEGTRNTEAFF.

This chain connects TRBV10-2 to TRBJ1-2; D is ambiguous. Germline V CDR1 and CDR2: WSHSY, SAAADI. V was trimmed by 3 bases and J by 4 bases, leaving 12 bases between them. The length of the CDR3 is 14 residues. The DNA for the CDR3 is TGCGCCAGCAGTGATCGGCAGGAGGCCTATGGCTACACCTTC. It translates to CASSDRQEAYGYTF.

V is TRBV5-6 and J is TRBJ1-1; unclear D gene. Germline CDR1 SGHDT, CDR2 YYEEEE. Trimming pared 4 bases from V and 1 base from J, leaving 8 bases between. The CDR3 has 13 residues. The CDR3 bases are TGTGCCAGCAGCCCAGAGGGGAACACTGAAGCTTTCTTT. This codes for CASSPEGNTEAFF.

The CDR3 coding sequence is TGTGCCAGCAGCGGGGGGATGGACTCTGAAGCTTTCTTT. Its protein is CASSGGMDSEAFF. V is TRBV2 and J is TRBJ1-1; D may be TRBD1 (5 bases). V was pared by 6 bases and J by 6 bases, with 14 bases between. Germline-derived CDR1 and CDR2 are SNHLY and FYNNEI. CDR3 size: 13 residues.

At least ten counts were recorded for this clone. V usage is TRBV3-1 (or the pseudogene TRBV3-2) and J usage is TRBJ2-6; D gene ambiguous. The CDR3 contains 17 residues. CDR1 is LGHDT, CDR2 YNNKEL, per germline (reference sequence). Trimming took off 4 bases at V and 2 bases at J, with 15 bases between the two ends. The chain's CDR3 is CASSRSGYQAGANVLTF. In nucleotides, the CDR3 is TGTGCCAGCAGCCGGAGTGGCTACCAAGCTGGGGCCAACGTCCTGACTTTC.